These 2 T cell receptor beta chains originate from one sample sequenced in a study of blood T cell repertoires in COVID-19. The method was immunoSEQ multiplex PCR; TCRdb's version includes in-frame clones alone and lacks a portion of them. The table lists 400,000 or so clones, about 88% of them singletons. Sequencing was done on a sample of peripheral blood. These receptors originate from a woman aged 35 to 49 with COVID-19, enrolled during active disease.

This chain links TRBV27 with TRBJ2-5, with 11 bases matching TRBD2. Germline CDR1 reads MNHEY; CDR2 reads SMNVEV (reference sequence). With V trimmed by 4 bases and J by 5 bases, 9 bases remained unmatched. The CDR3 has 16 amino acids. The CDR3 spells CASSSPAVAGGETQYF. Here the CDR3 DNA reads TGTGCCAGCAGTTCTCCGGCTGTAGCGGGAGGGGAGACCCAGTACTTC.

The chain employs TRBV11-2 and TRBJ1-5; TRBD1 agrees at 7 bases. Germline V gene sequence: CDR1 SGHAT, CDR2 FQNNGV. Trimming cost V 1 base and J 4 bases; bases outside gene matches: 10. This CDR3 contains 17 residues. The CDR3 here is CASSLGMGRGKNQPQHF. CDR3 DNA sequence: TGTGCCAGCAGCTTAGGTATGGGCAGGGGGAAAAATCAGCCCCAGCATTTT.